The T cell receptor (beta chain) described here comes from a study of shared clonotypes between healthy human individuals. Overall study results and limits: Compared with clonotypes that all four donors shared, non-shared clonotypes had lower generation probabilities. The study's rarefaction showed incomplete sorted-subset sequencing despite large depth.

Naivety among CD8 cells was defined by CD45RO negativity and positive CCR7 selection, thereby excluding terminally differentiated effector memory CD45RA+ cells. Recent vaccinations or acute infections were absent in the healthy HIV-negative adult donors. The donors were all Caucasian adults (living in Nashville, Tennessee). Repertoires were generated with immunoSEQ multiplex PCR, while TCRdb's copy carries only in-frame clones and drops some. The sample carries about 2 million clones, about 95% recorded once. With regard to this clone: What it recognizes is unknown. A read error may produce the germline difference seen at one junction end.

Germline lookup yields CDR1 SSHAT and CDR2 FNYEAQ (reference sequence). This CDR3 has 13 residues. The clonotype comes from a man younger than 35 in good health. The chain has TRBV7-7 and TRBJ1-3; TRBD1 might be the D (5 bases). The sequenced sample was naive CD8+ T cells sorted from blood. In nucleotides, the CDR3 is TGTGCTAGCAGCGCGGGGACCGATAAGACCATATATTTT. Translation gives CASSAGTDKTIYF.